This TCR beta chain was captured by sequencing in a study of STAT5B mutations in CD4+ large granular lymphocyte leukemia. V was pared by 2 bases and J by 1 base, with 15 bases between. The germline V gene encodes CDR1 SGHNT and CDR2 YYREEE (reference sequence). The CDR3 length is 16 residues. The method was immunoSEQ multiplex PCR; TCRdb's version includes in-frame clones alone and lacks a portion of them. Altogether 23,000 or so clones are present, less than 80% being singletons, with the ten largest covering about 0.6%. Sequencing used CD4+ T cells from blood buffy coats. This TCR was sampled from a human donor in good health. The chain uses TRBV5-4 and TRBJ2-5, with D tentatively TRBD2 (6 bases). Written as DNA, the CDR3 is TGTGCCAGCAGCTTCGGGCGGGGAAGAATCCAAGAGACCCAGTACTTC. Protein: CASSFGRGRIQETQYF.